The 32 T cell receptor beta chains presented below share a single source sample, sequenced in a study of T-cell memory formation after mild COVID-19. Each CDR3 protein gets one entry after TCRdb re-called the 5' RACE reads with MiXCR. The sample carries fewer than 15,000 distinct CDR3 sequences, roughly a fifth recorded once. Sample: PBMCs or a T cell subset sorted from them (not recorded which). The receptors were sampled from a man aged 18-30 years who had mild COVID-19 (a few samples of this study predate the infection). Cell type and time point are not known.

This clonotype occurred many times. The chain recombines TRBV11-2 with TRBJ1-1; TRBD1 is a possible D gene (6 bases). The CDR3 contains 15 residues. Deletions cut 1 base from V and 4 bases from J, with 13 bases between. Germline CDR1 is SGHAT and CDR2 is FQNNGV. DNA of the CDR3: TGTGCCAGCAGCTTAGGGTGGGGGGCGCTCACTGAAGCTTTCTTT. Its translation is CASSLGWGALTEAFF.

In this sample, this clonotype turned up a few times. This chain joins TRBV7-3 and TRBJ2-1; tentative D call: TRBD2 (5 bases). CDR1 is SGHTA and CDR2 is FQGTGA in the germline V gene. CDR3 length: 14 residues. Trimming cost V 5 bases and J 3 bases, with 11 bases left between them. CDR3 sequence reads: CASSPYSVYNEQFF. The CDR3 DNA reads as TGTGCCAGCAGCCCCTATAGCGTCTACAATGAGCAGTTCTTC.

The chain couples TRBV30 to TRBJ2-1; D remains ambiguous. Germline V gene sequence: CDR1 GTSNPN, CDR2 SVGIG (reference sequence). The CDR3 sequence is 14 residues long. Trimming took off 2 bases at V and 7 bases at J, with 15 bases between the two ends. In nucleotides, the CDR3 is TGTGCCTGGAGTCCGGACCCTGGGAATAATGAGCAGTTCTTC. This gives the protein CAWSPDPGNNEQFF.

The table lists this clonotype with many counts. The J gene is TRBJ1-2, the V gene TRBV28; no clear D gene. Per germline, CDR1 MDHEN and CDR2 SYDVKM. The CDR3 runs 15 residues. Trimming removed 3 bases from V and 2 bases from J, with 13 bases in between. The CDR3 DNA is TGTGCCAGCAGTTTGGTCCCGAACCCGAACTATGGCTACACCTTC. It translates to CASSLVPNPNYGYTF.

As DNA, the CDR3 is TGTGCCACCAGCTCCACCGACGGGCCCCTTTACAATGAGCAGTTCTTC. Translating it yields CATSSTDGPLYNEQFF. V is TRBV15 and J is TRBJ2-1, with no clear D. The V end lost 5 bases, the J end lost 4 bases, and 18 bases lay between the germline ends. The CDR3 covers 16 residues. In germline, CDR1 is LNHNV, CDR2 YYDKDF (reference sequence).

This clonotype was counted at least ten times. The V gene is TRBV4-3, the J gene TRBJ2-7, with 7 bases fitting TRBD1. From germline, CDR1 is LGHNA and CDR2 YSLEER. The CDR3 has 13 amino acids. Trimming took 3 bases from V and 2 from J; bases not matched to a gene: 1. The CDR3 sequence: CASSHGQAYEQYF. DNA for the CDR3: TGCGCCAGCAGCCACGGACAGGCCTACGAGCAGTACTTC.

This clonotype was observed a handful of times. The chain links TRBV20-1 to TRBJ2-7; tentatively, D is TRBD1 (5 bases). Germline V CDR1 and CDR2: DFQATT, SNEGSKA (reference sequence). The CDR3 consists of 14 residues. The V and J ends lost 7 bases and 0 bases respectively, with 16 bases between them. CDR3 residues: CSVKGDFSSYEQYV. CDR3 nucleotides: TGCAGTGTCAAAGGGGATTTCAGCTCCTACGAGCAGTACGTC.

This clonotype occurred many times. This chain uses TRBV7-3 with TRBJ2-2; D not certain. Germline lookup yields CDR1 SGHTA and CDR2 FQGTGA. V was cut by 3 bases and J by 6 bases, with 5 bases left in between. This CDR3 region has 12 residues. CDR3 nucleotides: TGTGCCAGCAGCTTCCCCCCCGGGGAGCTGTTTTTT. Protein: CASSFPPGELFF.

CDR3 in amino acids: CASSFSGVLAASYNEQFF. DNA of the CDR3: TGTGCCAGCAGCTTTAGCGGCGTACTAGCGGCCTCCTACAATGAGCAGTTCTTC. The gene calls are TRBV7-2 and TRBJ2-1; 8 bases align to TRBD2. Per germline, CDR1 SGHTA and CDR2 FQGNSA. V lost 3 bases to trimming and J lost 0 bases; unmatched junction nucleotides: 10. This CDR3 spans 18 amino acids. Supplemented by reference TRBV7-2 and TRBJ2-1, the full variable domain reads GAGVSQSPSNKVTEKGKDVELRCDPISGHTALYWYRQSLGQGLEFLIYFQGNSAPDKSGLPSDRFSAERTGGSVSTLTIQRTQQEDSAVYLCASSFSGVLAASYNEQFFGPGTRLTVL.

In its sample, this clonotype was seen many times. The J gene is TRBJ2-3, the V gene TRBV5-1; 7 nucleotides agree with TRBD1. Germline trimming cut 4 bases from V and 8 bases from J; bases unmatched to any gene: 16. Germline loops: CDR1 SGHRS, CDR2 YFSETQ. CDR3 size: 16 residues. This chain's CDR3 is CASSLTGATRRGTQYF. The CDR3 region has the DNA TGCGCCAGCAGCCTTACAGGGGCCACGCGCAGAGGTACGCAGTATTTT.

This clonotype has at least ten counts. CDR3 DNA sequence: TGTGCCAGCAGTTACGCCCGGCTCAGCCCTTGGAATCAGCCCCAGCATTTT. It encodes CASSYARLSPWNQPQHF. This chain connects TRBV6-2 or TRBV6-3 to TRBJ1-5; D remains ambiguous. Germline V lookup: CDR1 MNHEY, CDR2 SVGEGT. CDR3 length: 17 residues. V lost 2 bases and J 4 bases, leaving 18 bases between the germline ends.

This clonotype was detected many times. The chain combines TRBV7-3 with TRBJ2-3, with D perhaps TRBD1 (5 bases). CDR3 length equals 13 residues. Trimming removed 3 bases from V and 4 bases from J, with 8 bases in between. Germline V CDR1 and CDR2: SGHTA, FQGTGA. The CDR3 DNA reads as TGTGCCAGCAGCTTGCAGGGTGCAGATACGCAGTATTTT. This sequence encodes CASSLQGADTQYF.

The chain recombines TRBV7-7 with TRBJ2-1, with 13 bases identical to TRBD2. V lost 5 bases and J lost 7; bases outside the gene matches: 8. CDR3 length: 16 amino acids. Germline V lookup: CDR1 SSHAT, CDR2 FNYEAQ (reference sequence). The CDR3 protein is CASSAVLAGGPNEQFF. The CDR3 DNA follows: TGTGCCAGCAGCGCGGTACTAGCGGGGGGGCCGAATGAGCAGTTCTTC.

This clonotype was counted between two and nine times. The J gene is TRBJ1-5, the V gene TRBV4-1; D gene unclear. Trimming pared 2 bases from V and 1 base from J, leaving 18 bases between. Germline V gene lookup returns CDR1 MGHRA and CDR2 YSYEKL. The CDR3 is made up of 18 amino acids. The CDR3 loop reads CASSQFFSAAQSNQPQHF. CDR3 DNA: TGCGCCAGCAGCCAATTTTTCTCGGCGGCGCAGAGCAATCAGCCCCAGCATTTT.

There are many counts of this clonotype. The chain combines TRBV7-9 with TRBJ1-2; no clear D. Germline lookup yields CDR1 SEHNR and CDR2 FQNEAQ (reference sequence). V shed 5 bases and J shed 7 bases, with 11 bases lying between them. CDR3 size: 12 residues. The CDR3 region is CASSADSVGYTF. The DNA for the CDR3 is TGTGCCAGCAGCGCCGATTCTGTTGGCTACACCTTC.

The table lists this clonotype with many counts. This sequence joins TRBV7-6 and TRBJ2-3, with D perhaps given as TRBD1 or TRBD2 (5 bases each). The germline V gene encodes CDR1 SGHVS and CDR2 FNYEAQ. This CDR3 is 15 amino acids long. V was trimmed by 1 base and J by 1 base, leaving 9 bases between them. The CDR3 sequence is CASSLVGAGTDTQYF. The CDR3, as DNA: TGTGCCAGCAGCTTAGTCGGGGCGGGCACAGATACGCAGTATTTT.

This clonotype was recorded at least ten times. This sequence joins TRBV2 and TRBJ1-5; no reliable D call. This CDR3 is built from 16 residues. Germline-derived CDR1 and CDR2 are SNHLY and FYNNEI. Trimming took 0 bases from V and 1 from J, leaving 10 bases between them. CDR3 region: CASSEAGPFSNQPQHF. DNA for the CDR3: TGTGCCAGCAGTGAAGCGGGTCCTTTCAGCAATCAGCCCCAGCATTTT.

This clonotype was recorded many times. V is TRBV6-4 and J is TRBJ2-2; D is undetermined. CDR3 length: 13 residues. Germline CDR1 reads MRHNA; CDR2 reads SNTAGT. The ends were cut back, 0 bases at V and 4 bases at J, with 3 bases in the middle. The CDR3 sequence: CASSDSSTGELFF. DNA of the CDR3: TGTGCCAGCAGTGACTCTAGCACCGGGGAGCTGTTTTTT.

This clonotype was seen at least ten times. V gene TRBV7-2 combines with J gene TRBJ1-2; D is uncertain. Trimming took off 5 bases at V and 6 bases at J, with 13 bases between the two ends. The CDR3 runs to 13 residues. Germline V gene data show CDR1 as SGHTA and CDR2 as FQGNSA. CDR3: CASSRFREDGYTF. The CDR3 nucleotides are TGTGCCAGCAGCCGATTCCGGGAGGATGGCTACACCTTC. The whole variable domain, filled in from reference TRBV7-2 and TRBJ1-2, reads GAGVSQSPSNKVTEKGKDVELRCDPISGHTALYWYRQSLGQGLEFLIYFQGNSAPDKSGLPSDRFSAERTGGSVSTLTIQRTQQEDSAVYLCASSRFREDGYTFGSGTRLTVV.

The chain has TRBV7-9 and TRBJ1-3; weak D call: TRBD1 (6 bases). V lost 3 bases and J 2 bases, leaving 8 bases between the germline ends. CDR1 and CDR2 (germline): SEHNR, FQNEAQ (reference sequence). The CDR3 loop spans 14 amino acids. CDR3 amino acids: CASSFTGTGNTIYF. The CDR3 bases are TGTGCCAGCAGCTTCACAGGGACTGGAAACACCATATATTTT.

The table lists this clonotype with many counts. The J gene is TRBJ2-2, the V gene TRBV12-3 or TRBV12-4; possible D gene TRBD2, 7 bases. This CDR3 region has 18 residues. Trimming cost V 3 bases and J 4 bases, with 21 bases left between them. CDR3 in DNA: TGTGCCAGCAGTTTTGTGAGGGTTGGAGGGGGGGCCACCGGGGAGCTGTTTTTT. Its protein product is CASSFVRVGGGATGELFF.

The chain has TRBV4-1 and TRBJ1-5; no reliable D call. Germline V gene lookup returns CDR1 MGHRA and CDR2 YSYEKL. Trimming removed 1 base at V and 8 bases at J, with 15 bases between. CDR3 length: 15 residues. The CDR3 protein is CASSQVILSGEPQHF. For the CDR3, the DNA is TGCGCCAGCAGCCAAGTAATCTTGTCGGGCGAGCCCCAGCATTTT.

This clonotype showed up many times. V and J are TRBV20-1 and TRBJ1-5, with D maybe TRBD1 (5 bases). Germline CDR1 DFQATT, CDR2 SNEGSKA (reference sequence). The V end lost 6 bases, the J end lost 3 bases, and 21 bases lay between the germline ends. The CDR3 runs to 16 residues. The CDR3 DNA sequence: TGCAGTGCGACCGGGACCCCGAATTACTTCAATCAGCCCCAGCATTTT. Translated, it gives CSATGTPNYFNQPQHF.

Concerning this clonotype: This may be a read error: a much more frequent sequence differs by one nucleotide. The genes are TRBV7-6 and TRBJ2-1; D unclear. V was clipped by 4 bases and J by 1 base, with 11 bases between them. The CDR3 totals 15 residues. CDR1 is SGHVS and CDR2 is FNYEAQ in the germline V gene. The chain's CDR3 is CASSSGWASYNEQFF. For the CDR3, the DNA is TGTGCCAGCAGCTCCGGGTGGGCTTCCTACAATGAGCAGTTCTTC.

This clonotype was detected only a few times. This chain joins TRBV20-1 and TRBJ2-5; D possibly corresponds to TRBD2 (6 bases). V lost 5 bases, J lost 3 bases, and 28 bases lay in between. Germline CDR1 DFQATT, CDR2 SNEGSKA (reference sequence). This CDR3 contains 18 residues. The CDR3 DNA reads as TGCAGTGCTCCCCAAGCCCTCTTCCCCGCGCGGAGGGAAGAGACCCAGTACTTC. The encoded protein is CSAPQALFPARREETQYF.

Many counts were recorded for this clonotype. The rearrangement links TRBV15 to TRBJ2-4, with TRBD2 as a possible D gene (6 bases). V was cut by 0 bases and J by 6 bases, with 15 bases left in between. There are 16 residues in the CDR3. Germline CDR1 LNHNV, CDR2 YYDKDF (reference sequence). The CDR3 sequence: CATSRDVGGGGNIQYF. Written as DNA, the CDR3 is TGTGCCACCAGCAGAGATGTGGGGGGAGGCGGAAACATTCAGTACTTC.

In this sample, this clonotype turned up many times. V and J are TRBV4-2 and TRBJ1-6; D remains ambiguous. There are 16 residues in the CDR3. Trimming took off 4 bases at V and 5 bases at J, with 15 bases between the two ends. Germline CDR1 is LGHNA and CDR2 is YNFKEQ. This chain's CDR3 is CASSLRESWDNSPLHF. The CDR3 bases are TGTGCCAGCAGCCTCCGGGAATCGTGGGATAATTCACCCCTCCACTTT.

This clonotype was counted many times. The chain is built from TRBV6-2 or TRBV6-3 and TRBJ2-7; possibly TRBD1 for D (6 bases). CDR1 and CDR2 from the germline V gene are MNHEY and SVGEGT. The CDR3 totals 13 residues. The V end was cut by 2 bases, the J end by 3 bases, with 8 bases between. CDR3 region: CASSYRDNYEQYF. CDR3 coding DNA: TGTGCCAGCAGTTACCGGGACAACTACGAGCAGTACTTC.

This clonotype was detected many times. This sequence joins TRBV6-2 or TRBV6-3 and TRBJ1-5; D ambiguous. This CDR3 region has 15 residues. The germline V and J ends were trimmed by 1 base and 2 bases, with 9 bases remaining between them. Germline CDR1 reads MNHEY; CDR2 reads SVGEGT. CDR3 nucleotides: TGTGCCAGCAGTTACTTCGATGCGGGCAATCAGCCCCAGCATTTT. It yields the protein CASSYFDAGNQPQHF.

This clonotype was found many times. This chain connects TRBV7-2 to TRBJ2-7; D possibly matches TRBD1 or TRBD2 (5 bases each). Germline CDR1 and CDR2: SGHTA and FQGNSA. The V end was cut by 5 bases, the J end by 6 bases, with 17 bases between. This CDR3 has 14 residues. The CDR3 here is CASSKRHGDREQYV. The CDR3 region has the DNA TGTGCCAGCAGCAAACGACACGGGGACCGCGAGCAGTACGTC.

The chain carries TRBV12-3 or TRBV12-4 and TRBJ2-3; D possibly uses TRBD1 or TRBD2 (5 bases each). This CDR3 has 14 residues. The V and J ends lost 8 bases and 1 base respectively, with 13 bases between them. The chain's CDR3 is CASGRGAGTDTQYF. CDR3 sequence (DNA): TGTGCCAGCGGTAGAGGGGCCGGCACAGATACGCAGTATTTT.

This clonotype was seen at least ten times. The V gene is TRBV7-2, the J gene TRBJ2-2; TRBD1 matches 7 bases. The V segment lost 1 base and the J segment 2 bases; nucleotides outside the gene matches: 7. Germline V gives CDR1 SGHTA, CDR2 FQGNSA. The CDR3 runs to 17 residues. The CDR3 is CASSLDRTGANTGELFF. The CDR3 bases are TGTGCCAGCAGCTTAGATAGAACAGGGGCCAACACCGGGGAGCTGTTTTTT.